The T cell receptor beta chain under discussion was sequenced for a study of blood T cell repertoires in COVID-19. The CDR3 is 15 amino acids. Deletions cut 1 base from V and 2 bases from J, with 11 bases between. Germline CDR1 SGHVS, CDR2 FQNEAQ. The table came from immunoSEQ multiplex PCR; TCRdb's copy has only in-frame clones and leaves some out. The table has 110,000 to 150,000 clones, over 80% seen once. The genes are TRBV7-8 and TRBJ2-5, with no clear D. The receptor was derived from a woman of 80 years or more with acute or convalescent COVID-19. Sequencing input: peripheral blood. CDR3 sequence: CASSLGSGAQETQYF. The CDR3 region has the DNA TGTGCCAGCAGCTTAGGCTCCGGAGCACAAGAGACCCAGTACTTC.